One sample yielded the 19 T cell receptor beta chains listed below, sequenced in a study of cytomegalovirus exposure and HLA in healthy donors (dated by TCRdb to the late 2010s). Library prep was done by the immunoSEQ multiplex PCR assay. For the multiplex PCR, a mixture combining 60 forward primers for TCR Vbeta segments and 13 reverse primers for TCR Jbeta segments was used. This is the immuneACCESS table as TCRdb keeps it, with only in-frame sequences that have V and J called. A part of the clones is gone; compared with another copy, unresolved V genes explain less than half, and the rest is unexplained. Recorded for this sample are over 150,000 clones; around 86% of them occurred a single time. Of the sample, over 1.5% is held by the ten largest clones. The sequencing input was PBMCs. These receptors came from a man over 45 in good health and CMV-seronegative.

This chain connects TRBV6-5 to TRBJ2-7; 9 bases line up with TRBD1. The germline V gene has CDR1 MNHEY and CDR2 SVGAGI. Trimming at V came to 5 bases and at J to 2 bases, leaving 7 bases not matched to a gene. The CDR3 runs 15 residues. The CDR3 is CASSRQGQGPYEQYF. The CDR3 DNA follows: TGTGCCAGCAGTAGACAGGGACAGGGCCCCTACGAGCAGTACTTC.

This chain uses TRBV9 with TRBJ1-2, with 11 nucleotides matching TRBD1. CDR3 length: 15 amino acids. V lost 2 bases to trimming and J lost 7 bases; unmatched junction nucleotides: 7. Germline loops: CDR1 SGDLS, CDR2 YYNGEE. The CDR3 bases are TGTGCCAGCAGCGTCGCTGGACAGGGGGCAATTGGCTACACCTTC. As protein: CASSVAGQGAIGYTF.

V is TRBV7-2 and J is TRBJ2-7; tentatively, D is TRBD1 (5 bases). Germline lookup yields CDR1 SGHTA and CDR2 FQGNSA. V dropped 5 bases and J dropped 2 bases, with 7 bases sitting between them. This CDR3 is built from 12 residues. Here the CDR3 DNA reads TGTGCCAGCAGCGGGGCCACCTACGAGCAGTACTTC. This translates into CASSGATYEQYF.

The chain has TRBV19 and TRBJ2-1, with 10 bases identical to TRBD2. The CDR3 consists of 14 residues. Germline CDR1 and CDR2: LNHDA and SQIVND (reference sequence). Germline trimming cut 7 bases from V and 6 bases from J; bases unmatched to any gene: 6. Here the CDR3 reads CASMGERGGNEQFF. CDR3 coding DNA: TGTGCCAGTATGGGGGAGCGGGGGGGCAATGAGCAGTTCTTC. Drawing the rest from reference TRBV19 and TRBJ2-1, the complete variable domain is DGGITQSPKYLFRKEGQNVTLSCEQNLNHDAMYWYRQDPGQGLRLIYYSQIVNDFQKGDIAEGYSVSREKKESFPLTVTSAQKNPTAFYLCASMGERGGNEQFFGPGTRLTVL.

J is TRBJ2-3 and V is TRBV7-3; D gene unclear. Germline loops: CDR1 SGHTA, CDR2 FQGTGA. CDR3 length equals 13 residues. V gave up 6 bases and J gave up 3 bases, with 10 bases separating them. The CDR3 DNA follows: TGTGCCAGCAGTCCAATAGAAACAGATACGCAGTATTTT. It encodes CASSPIETDTQYF. Complete variable domain (other parts from reference TRBV7-3 and TRBJ2-3): GAGVSQTPSNKVTEKGKYVELRCDPISGHTALYWYRQSLGQGPEFLIYFQGTGAADDSGLPNDRFFAVRPEGSVSTLKIQRTERGDSAVYLCASSPIETDTQYFGPGTRLTVL.

The chain has TRBV27 and TRBJ2-1; D remains unclear. Germline CDR1 reads MNHEY; CDR2 reads SMNVEV (reference sequence). V lost 6 bases, J lost 6 bases, and 18 bases lay in between. The CDR3 sequence is 15 residues long. The CDR3 sequence: CASSILAPEFNEQFF. The DNA of the CDR3 is TGTGCCAGCAGCATTCTGGCTCCTGAATTCAATGAGCAGTTCTTC.

CDR3: CASSWGQGYQETQYF. The CDR3 region has the DNA TGTGCCAGCAGTTGGGGACAGGGTTACCAAGAGACCCAGTACTTC. The J gene is TRBJ2-5, the V gene TRBV6-1, with 9 bases identical to TRBD1. Germline assignment: CDR1 MNHNS and CDR2 SASEGT. The CDR3 spans 15 residues. The junction had 4 bases not matched to a gene; V was cut back by 5 bases and J by 0 bases.

This clone was detected only a few times. V usage is TRBV4-1 and J usage is TRBJ2-1; 10 bases are shared with TRBD2. CDR3 length: 16 residues. CDR1 MGHRA and CDR2 YSYEKL come from the germline V gene. V was clipped by 0 bases and J by 10 bases; unmatched bases: 9. CDR3 residues: CASSQDLSGLAREQFF. In nucleotides, the CDR3 is TGCGCCAGCAGCCAAGATCTTTCGGGACTAGCGAGAGAGCAGTTCTTC.

J is TRBJ1-1 and V is TRBV28; no clear D. Germline CDR1 reads MDHEN; CDR2 reads SYDVKM. Trimming cost V 6 bases and J 4 bases, with 15 bases left between them. CDR3 length: 14 residues. CDR3: CASSPPPTSTEAFF. As DNA, the CDR3 is TGTGCCAGCAGCCCCCCTCCGACAAGCACTGAAGCTTTCTTT.

V and J are TRBV5-1 and TRBJ2-7; TRBD2 matches 7 bases. Germline V gives CDR1 SGHRS, CDR2 YFSETQ. Trimming removed 2 bases from V and 4 bases from J; junction bases left unmatched: 6. This CDR3 comprises 14 residues. CDR3 sequence: CASSLAGSAYEQYF. The CDR3 DNA follows: TGCGCCAGCAGCTTAGCGGGGTCAGCGTACGAGCAGTACTTC.

The CDR3 loop is CASSLNGQTNEKLFF. Here the CDR3 DNA reads TGTGCCAGCAGCTTAAATGGACAGACTAATGAAAAACTGTTTTTT. The V and J genes are TRBV7-9 and TRBJ1-4, with D perhaps matching TRBD1 (6 bases). The germline CDR1 and CDR2 sequences are SEHNR and FQNEAQ (reference sequence). V lost 2 bases, J lost 2 bases, and 9 bases lay in between. The CDR3 runs to 15 residues. Based on the CDR3 plus reference TRBV7-9 and TRBJ1-4, the full variable domain is DTGVSQNPRHKITKRGQNVTFRCDPISEHNRLYWYRQTLGQGPEFLTYFQNEAQLEKSRLLSDRFSAERPKGSFSTLEIQRTEQGDSAMYLCASSLNGQTNEKLFFGSGTQLSVL.

The chain employs TRBV6-1 and TRBJ2-7, with 8 bases that match TRBD1. J gave up 4 bases and V 3 bases, and 2 bases lay outside the gene matches. The CDR3 has 13 amino acids. Germline assignment: CDR1 MNHNS and CDR2 SASEGT. The CDR3: CASSDGQGYEQYF. The CDR3, as DNA: TGTGCCAGCAGTGATGGACAGGGTTACGAGCAGTACTTC.

The chain carries TRBV7-9 and TRBJ2-3; a possible D gene is TRBD2 (6 bases). The CDR3 spans 14 residues. Germline CDR1 SEHNR, CDR2 FQNEAQ (reference sequence). Trimming cost V 2 bases and J 3 bases, with 9 bases left between them. The CDR3 DNA is TGTGCCAGCAGCTTACCTGGGAGGACAGATACGCAGTATTTT. It codes for CASSLPGRTDTQYF.

J is TRBJ2-7 and V is TRBV11-2, with 13 bases aligning to TRBD2. V trimming: 5 bases; J trimming: 2 bases; junction bases outside the gene matches: 3. In germline, CDR1 is SGHAT, CDR2 FQNNGV. The CDR3 loop spans 15 amino acids. The CDR3 loop is CASSQTSGRAYEQYF. CDR3 bases: TGTGCCAGCAGCCAAACTAGCGGGAGGGCCTACGAGCAGTACTTC.

This clone was observed a single time. CDR3 residues: CASSPRSVGEQFF. CDR3 DNA: TGTGCCAGCAGCCCCCGTAGCGTCGGAGAGCAGTTCTTC. This chain uses TRBV7-3 with TRBJ2-1; tentative D call: TRBD2 (5 bases). V shed 5 bases and J shed 10 bases, with 15 bases lying between them. The germline CDR1 and CDR2 sequences are SGHTA and FQGTGA. The CDR3 sequence is 13 residues long. Based on the CDR3 plus reference TRBV7-3 and TRBJ2-1, the full variable domain is GAGVSQTPSNKVTEKGKYVELRCDPISGHTALYWYRQSLGQGPEFLIYFQGTGAADDSGLPNDRFFAVRPEGSVSTLKIQRTERGDSAVYLCASSPRSVGEQFFGPGTRLTVL.

This chain links TRBV28 with TRBJ2-1; a possible D gene is TRBD2 (5 bases). The length of the CDR3 is 15 residues. The germline V and J ends were trimmed by 3 bases and 7 bases, with 16 bases remaining between them. CDR1 and CDR2 (germline): MDHEN, SYDVKM. CDR3 sequence: CASSLPTSPRNEQFF. The CDR3 coding sequence is TGTGCCAGCAGTTTGCCCACTAGTCCGAGGAATGAGCAGTTCTTC.

In this sample, this clone turned up a few times. The J gene is TRBJ1-5, the V gene TRBV19; D unresolved. The CDR3 spans 14 residues. V was cut by 3 bases and J by 4 bases, with 10 bases left in between. Germline CDR1 LNHDA, CDR2 SQIVND (reference sequence). For the CDR3, the DNA is TGTGCCAGTAGTATCGGGGAATGGAATCAGCCCCAGCATTTT. Translation: CASSIGEWNQPQHF.

This clone has more than one count but fewer than ten. The chain recombines TRBV2 with TRBJ1-2; D is possibly TRBD1 (5 bases). This CDR3 comprises 10 residues. V dropped 11 bases and J dropped 4 bases, with 8 bases sitting between them. The germline V gene has CDR1 SNHLY and CDR2 FYNNEI. CDR3 region: CAAGGYGYTF. CDR3 bases: TGTGCCGCGGGGGGCTATGGCTACACCTTC.

This clone showed up just once. In nucleotides, the CDR3 is TGTGCCAGCAGCTTCGGCGGGGGGGCCAGGGATGAGCAGTTCTTC. The encoded protein is CASSFGGGARDEQFF. The chain joins TRBV7-9 to TRBJ2-1; 9 bases map to TRBD2. Germline V lookup: CDR1 SEHNR, CDR2 FQNEAQ (reference sequence). The CDR3 covers 15 residues. Trimming cost V 3 bases and J 8 bases; bases outside gene matches: 8.